One sample yielded the 27 T cell receptor beta chains listed below, sequenced in a study of blood T cell repertoires in COVID-19. Here immunoSEQ multiplex PCR was the method, and the copy in TCRdb shows in-frame clones only, minus some. The sample has 150,000 to 200,000 clones, about nine tenths seen once. Sample: peripheral blood. The receptors shown here come from a woman in her fifties or sixties with COVID-19, enrolled during active disease.

The chain carries TRBV6-5 and TRBJ2-7, with TRBD1 as a possible D gene (6 bases). Germline V CDR1 and CDR2: MNHEY, SVGAGI. Trimming took off 4 bases at V and 0 bases at J, with 10 bases between the two ends. This CDR3 has 14 amino acids. CDR3 in amino acids: CASSWTVSSYEQYF. CDR3 DNA: TGTGCCAGCAGTTGGACAGTGTCCTCCTACGAGCAGTACTTC.

The genes are TRBV12-1 and TRBJ2-5; the table's D call, TRBD2, was not checked against the DNA. TRBV12-1 is labeled a pseudogene. The CDR3 sequence is 13 residues long. CDR3 bases: TGTGCCAGCAGCTTTGGGAGCCAAGAGACCCAGTACTTC. Protein: CASSFGSQETQYF.

This sequence joins TRBV9 and TRBJ1-3; 8 bases agree with TRBD1. The CDR3 contains 15 residues. Germline V CDR1 and CDR2: SGDLS, YYNGEE. With V trimmed by 4 bases and J by 4 bases, 7 bases remained unmatched. CDR3 nucleotide sequence: TGTGCCAGCAGCCTTGACAGGGGACCAGGAAACACCATATATTTT. Protein product: CASSLDRGPGNTIYF.

The chain recombines TRBV15 with TRBJ2-3; 8 bases are shared with TRBD1. From germline, CDR1 is LNHNV and CDR2 YYDKDF (reference sequence). Trimming removed 5 bases from V and 4 bases from J; junction bases left unmatched: 8. The CDR3 runs 15 residues. The CDR3 DNA follows: TGTGCCACCAGCTTAGGACAGGGAGGAGCAGATACGCAGTATTTT. Translated: CATSLGQGGADTQYF.

This clone came up once. This chain links TRBV7-9 with TRBJ1-1; D perhaps matches TRBD1 (5 bases). The germline V and J ends were trimmed by 1 base and 7 bases, with 10 bases remaining between them. This CDR3 has 13 residues. Germline V CDR1 and CDR2: SEHNR, FQNEAQ (reference sequence). The CDR3 nucleotides are TGTGCCAGCAGCTTAGGACAGTTTGGTGAAGCTTTCTTT. Its protein product is CASSLGQFGEAFF.

V usage is TRBV6-5 and J usage is TRBJ2-2; 9 bases agree with TRBD1. V was pared by 11 bases and J by 4 bases, with 11 bases of the junction left unmatched. CDR1 and CDR2 (germline): MNHEY, SVGAGI. The CDR3 contains 15 residues. CDR3 residues: CAAARDRAVTGELFF. CDR3 nucleotide sequence: TGTGCCGCCGCCCGGGACAGGGCGGTCACCGGGGAGCTGTTTTTT.

The chain joins TRBV11-2 to TRBJ1-3; D not certain. This CDR3 region has 12 residues. V was cut by 3 bases and J by 5 bases, with 5 bases left in between. Germline V gene sequence: CDR1 SGHAT, CDR2 FQNNGV. As DNA, the CDR3 is TGTGCCAGCAGCTTGGAGAGAAACACCATATATTTT. It encodes CASSLERNTIYF.

The chain uses TRBV5-1 and TRBJ1-2; TRBD1 is a possible D gene (5 bases). From germline, CDR1 is SGHRS and CDR2 YFSETQ. Trimming shortened V by 4 bases and J by 4 bases, and 20 bases separated the two germline ends. This CDR3 has 16 residues. The DNA for the CDR3 is TGCGCCAGCAGCACCTACGAAGGGGCGAGTTTCTATGGCTACACCTTC. Protein: CASSTYEGASFYGYTF.

The chain couples TRBV19 to TRBJ2-1; 9 positions match TRBD2. Germline V gives CDR1 LNHDA, CDR2 SQIVND (reference sequence). The CDR3 length is 13 residues. With V trimmed by 5 bases and J by 10 bases, 6 bases remained unmatched. As DNA, the CDR3 is TGTGCCAGTAGTTTCGGACTAGCGAGGGAGCAGTTCTTC. Residues: CASSFGLAREQFF.

The rearrangement links TRBV5-6 to TRBJ1-1, with TRBD1 matching over 8 bases. Per the germline V gene, CDR1 is SGHDT and CDR2 is YYEEEE. V dropped 1 base and J dropped 7; count of bases not matched to a gene: 6. This CDR3 contains 14 residues. The CDR3 bases are TGTGCCAGCAGCTTGACAGGGGGGGTTTTTGAAGCTTTCTTT. Its translation is CASSLTGGVFEAFF.

CDR3 sequence: CASSPGQGGGWGYTF. As DNA, the CDR3 is TGTGCCAGCAGCCCCGGACAGGGAGGGGGTTGGGGCTACACCTTC. This chain uses TRBV5-8 with TRBJ1-2, with 8 bases matching TRBD1. J was trimmed by 8 bases and V by 4 bases; bases with no gene match: 13. The germline V gene has CDR1 SGHTS and CDR2 YDEGEE. The CDR3 totals 15 residues.

The J gene is TRBJ2-6, the V gene TRBV6-6; D is uncertain. CDR3 size: 15 residues. V dropped 2 bases and J dropped 1 base, with 6 bases sitting between them. From germline, CDR1 is MNHNY and CDR2 SVGAGI (reference sequence). CDR3 sequence: CASSYGRSGANVLTF. The CDR3, as DNA: TGTGCCAGCAGTTACGGTAGATCTGGGGCCAACGTCCTGACTTTC.

This clone was counted ten times or more. The chain uses TRBV5-1 and TRBJ1-1, with 10 bases that match TRBD1. V lost 5 bases, J lost 1 base, and 8 bases stayed unmatched. Germline V gene sequence: CDR1 SGHRS, CDR2 YFSETQ. The CDR3 runs 16 residues. CDR3 sequence: CASRTGGAWGNTEAFF. The CDR3 DNA reads as TGCGCCAGCAGGACAGGGGGCGCTTGGGGGAACACTGAAGCTTTCTTT.

J is TRBJ1-6 and V is TRBV7-9; tentative D call: TRBD1 (5 bases). Germline V gene lookup returns CDR1 SEHNR and CDR2 FQNEAQ (reference sequence). V was shortened by 5 bases and J by 9 bases, with 14 bases between the two germline ends. The CDR3 is made up of 14 amino acids. As DNA, the CDR3 is TGTGCCAGCAGCCAAGATGGGGGGGTTTCACCCCTCCACTTT. Residues: CASSQDGGVSPLHF.

The chain couples TRBV5-6 to TRBJ2-7, with 8 positions matching TRBD1. Unmatched junction bases numbered 6, after V lost 1 base and J lost 6 bases. Germline loops: CDR1 SGHDT, CDR2 YYEEEE. The CDR3 totals 14 residues. The CDR3 region has the DNA TGTGCCAGCAGCTTGCGGGACAGGCTTCGCGAGCAGTACTTC. It codes for CASSLRDRLREQYF.

The chain combines TRBV6-5 with TRBJ2-7; 8 nucleotides match TRBD2. V lost 0 bases and J lost 3; bases outside the gene matches: 4. The CDR3 is made up of 15 amino acids. Germline CDR1 and CDR2: MNHEY and SVGAGI. This CDR3 reads CASSYSGAGVYEQYF. In nucleotides, the CDR3 is TGTGCCAGCAGTTACTCGGGAGCGGGAGTCTACGAGCAGTACTTC.

This clone was observed a handful of times. The chain has TRBV6-5 and TRBJ1-2; the D is unclear. The CDR3 loop spans 13 amino acids. V lost 3 bases and J 2 bases, leaving 7 bases between the germline ends. Per the germline V gene, CDR1 is MNHEY and CDR2 is SVGAGI. The CDR3 nucleotides are TGTGCCAGCAGTTATGGCAGAAACTATGGCTACACCTTC. It specifies CASSYGRNYGYTF.

The chain links TRBV7-2 to TRBJ2-7; 8 bases are shared with TRBD1. CDR3 size: 13 residues. V lost 8 bases and J lost 0; bases outside the gene matches: 3. The V gene's germline CDR1 is SGHTA and CDR2 FQGNSA. CDR3 DNA sequence: TGTGCCAGCCGGGGGACAGGCTCCTACGAGCAGTACTTC. Residues: CASRGTGSYEQYF.

The V call is TRBV7-2, the J call TRBJ2-5, with 8 nucleotides matching TRBD2. Germline V CDR1 and CDR2: SGHTA, FQGNSA. This CDR3 contains 14 residues. V lost 5 bases, J lost 3 bases, and 5 bases stayed unmatched. Here the CDR3 DNA reads TGTGCCAGCAGCCCCCAACTAGCGGAAGAGACCCAGTACTTC. It yields the protein CASSPQLAEETQYF.

This sequence joins TRBV2 and TRBJ1-2; tentative D call: TRBD1 (6 bases). The CDR3 consists of 16 residues. Between the trimmed V and J ends, which lost 6 bases and 0 bases, there was a span of 17 bases. The V gene's germline CDR1 is SNHLY and CDR2 FYNNEI. DNA of the CDR3: TGTGCCAGCAGGAGGGACCACAGGGTATCTAACTATGGCTACACCTTC. Its translation is CASRRDHRVSNYGYTF. Complete variable domain (other parts from reference TRBV2 and TRBJ1-2): EPEVTQTPSHQVTQMGQEVILRCVPISNHLYFYWYRQILGQKVEFLVSFYNNEISEKSEIFDDQFSVERPDGSNFTLKIRSTKLEDSAMYFCASRRDHRVSNYGYTFGSGTRLTVV.

The CDR3 DNA is TGTGCCATCACCGATACAGGGATCGGCTATGGCTACACCTTC. Its translation: CAITDTGIGYGYTF. The chain recombines TRBV10-3 with TRBJ1-2, with a possible D match to TRBD1 (6 bases). Trimming cost V 7 bases and J 4 bases, with 16 bases left between them. Per the germline V gene, CDR1 is ENHRY and CDR2 is SYGVKD. This CDR3 has 14 amino acids.

This clone was recorded only once. The chain links TRBV18 to TRBJ2-3; 7 nucleotides match TRBD2. V was pared by 0 bases and J by 10 bases, with 7 bases of the junction left unmatched. The germline CDR1 and CDR2 sequences are KGHSH and LQKENI. The length of the CDR3 is 14 residues. Here the CDR3 reads CASSPPIAREAQYF. The CDR3 DNA follows: TGTGCCAGCTCACCACCTATTGCCCGGGAGGCGCAGTATTTT.

Only a few counts were recorded for this clone. The chain employs TRBV6-4 and TRBJ1-2; no firm D call. The V end was cut by 7 bases, the J end by 4 bases, with 13 bases between. Germline CDR1 is MRHNA and CDR2 is SNTAGT. CDR3 size: 13 residues. The CDR3 loop reads CASTTDIFYGYTF. For the CDR3, the DNA is TGTGCCAGCACTACCGACATCTTCTATGGCTACACCTTC.

CDR3 DNA sequence: TGTGCCAGCAGTTACTCAGGGGGTAGTCAGCCCCAGCATTTT. This codes for CASSYSGGSQPQHF. The J gene is TRBJ1-5, the V gene TRBV6-5, with D maybe TRBD1 (6 bases). This CDR3 is 14 amino acids long. V lost 0 bases and J lost 6, with 9 bases in between. In germline, CDR1 is MNHEY, CDR2 SVGAGI.

This chain links TRBV20-1 with TRBJ2-1, with D possibly TRBD2 on 5 matching bases. The CDR3 runs 11 residues. V was trimmed by 3 bases and J by 8 bases, leaving 8 bases between them. Germline values: CDR1 DFQATT, CDR2 SNEGSKA (reference sequence). CDR3 region: CSASKRDEQFF. As DNA, the CDR3 is TGCAGTGCTAGTAAGAGGGATGAGCAGTTCTTC.

The chain combines TRBV5-8 with TRBJ2-7, with D possibly TRBD2 on 5 matching bases. V shed 2 bases and J shed 0 bases, with 6 bases lying between them. CDR3 length: 13 residues. From germline, CDR1 is SGHTS and CDR2 YDEGEE. The DNA of the CDR3 is TGTGCCAGCAGCTTCCGGGGCTCCTACGAGCAGTACTTC. It specifies CASSFRGSYEQYF.

This chain connects TRBV28 to TRBJ1-2; 8 bases map to TRBD1. J gave up 8 bases and V 5 bases, and 4 bases lay outside the gene matches. This CDR3 spans 12 amino acids. Per the germline V gene, CDR1 is MDHEN and CDR2 is SYDVKM. DNA of the CDR3: TGTGCCAGCAGTCGACAGGGGATCGGCTACACCTTC. It translates to CASSRQGIGYTF.